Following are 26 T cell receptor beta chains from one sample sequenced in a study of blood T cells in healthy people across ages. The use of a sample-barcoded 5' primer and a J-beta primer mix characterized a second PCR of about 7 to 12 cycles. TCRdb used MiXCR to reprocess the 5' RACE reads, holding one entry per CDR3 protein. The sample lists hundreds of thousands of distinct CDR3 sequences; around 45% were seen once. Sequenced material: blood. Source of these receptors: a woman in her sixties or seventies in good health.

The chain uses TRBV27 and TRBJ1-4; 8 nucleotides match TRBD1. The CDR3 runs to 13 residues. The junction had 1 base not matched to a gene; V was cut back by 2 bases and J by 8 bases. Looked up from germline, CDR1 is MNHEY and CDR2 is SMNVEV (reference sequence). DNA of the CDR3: TGTGCCAGCAGTTTAGACAGGGGCGAAAAACTGTTTTTT. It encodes CASSLDRGEKLFF.

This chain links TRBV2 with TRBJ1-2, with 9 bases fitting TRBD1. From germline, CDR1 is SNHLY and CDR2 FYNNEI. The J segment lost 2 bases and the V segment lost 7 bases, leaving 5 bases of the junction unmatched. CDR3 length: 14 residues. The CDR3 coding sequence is TGTGCCAGCATCCCGGGACAGGGAAACTATGGCTACACCTTC. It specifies CASIPGQGNYGYTF.

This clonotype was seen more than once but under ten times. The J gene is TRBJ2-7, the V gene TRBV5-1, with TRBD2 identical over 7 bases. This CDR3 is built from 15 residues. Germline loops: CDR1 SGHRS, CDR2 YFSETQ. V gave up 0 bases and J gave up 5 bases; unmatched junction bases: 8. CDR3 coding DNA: TGCGCCAGCAGCTTGGGCGACGGGAGGCTGAACGAGCAGTACTTC. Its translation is CASSLGDGRLNEQYF.

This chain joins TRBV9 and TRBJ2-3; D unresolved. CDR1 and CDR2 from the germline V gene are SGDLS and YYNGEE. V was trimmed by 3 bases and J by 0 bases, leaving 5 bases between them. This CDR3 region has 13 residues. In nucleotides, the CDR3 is TGTGCCAGCAGCGAGTACAGCACAGATACGCAGTATTTT. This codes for CASSEYSTDTQYF.

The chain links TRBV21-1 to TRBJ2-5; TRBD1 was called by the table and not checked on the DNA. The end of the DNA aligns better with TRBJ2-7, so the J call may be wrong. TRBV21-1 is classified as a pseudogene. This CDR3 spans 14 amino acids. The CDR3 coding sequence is TGTGCCAGCAGGGGAAGGGGCTACCAAATCGAGCAGTACTTC. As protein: CASRGRGYQIEQYF.

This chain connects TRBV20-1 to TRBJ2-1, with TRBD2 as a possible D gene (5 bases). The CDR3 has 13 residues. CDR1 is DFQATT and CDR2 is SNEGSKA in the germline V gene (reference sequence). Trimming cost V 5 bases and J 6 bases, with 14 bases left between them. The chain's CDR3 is CSARPGLTNEQFF. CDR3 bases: TGCAGTGCTCGACCTGGACTCACCAATGAGCAGTTCTTC.

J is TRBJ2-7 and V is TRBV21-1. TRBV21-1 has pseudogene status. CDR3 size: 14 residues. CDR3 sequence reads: CASSKAGLSYEQYF. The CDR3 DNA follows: TGTGCCAGCAGCAAAGCAGGTCTGTCCTACGAGCAGTACTTC.

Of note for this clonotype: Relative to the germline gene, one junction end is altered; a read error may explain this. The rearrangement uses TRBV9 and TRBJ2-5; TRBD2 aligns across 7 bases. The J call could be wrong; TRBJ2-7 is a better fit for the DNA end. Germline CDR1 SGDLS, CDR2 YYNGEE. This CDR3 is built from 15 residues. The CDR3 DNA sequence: TGTACCAGCAGCGCGGGAGTCCCGAACTGGTACGAGCAGTACTTC. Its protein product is CTSSAGVPNWYEQYF.

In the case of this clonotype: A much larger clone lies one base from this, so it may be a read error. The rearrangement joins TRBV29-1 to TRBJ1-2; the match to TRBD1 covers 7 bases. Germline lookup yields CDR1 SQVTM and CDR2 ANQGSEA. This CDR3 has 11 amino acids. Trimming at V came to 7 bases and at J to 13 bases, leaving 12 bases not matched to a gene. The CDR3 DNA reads TGCAGCGCTGGACAGGAGATTGACTGCACCTTC. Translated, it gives CSAGQEIDCTF. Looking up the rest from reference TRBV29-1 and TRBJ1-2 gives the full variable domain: SAVISQKPSRDICQRGTSLTIQCQVDSQVTMMFWYRQQPGQSLTLIATANQGSEATYESGFVIDKFPISRPNLTFSTLTVSNMSPEDSSIYLCSAGQEIDCTFGSGTRLTVV.

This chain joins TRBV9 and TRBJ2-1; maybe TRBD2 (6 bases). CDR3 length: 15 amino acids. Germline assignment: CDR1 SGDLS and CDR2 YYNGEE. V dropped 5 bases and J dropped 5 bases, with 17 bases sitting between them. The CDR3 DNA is TGTGCCAGCAGTTCAACGGGACTTAGTCACAATGAGCAGTTCTTC. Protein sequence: CASSSTGLSHNEQFF.

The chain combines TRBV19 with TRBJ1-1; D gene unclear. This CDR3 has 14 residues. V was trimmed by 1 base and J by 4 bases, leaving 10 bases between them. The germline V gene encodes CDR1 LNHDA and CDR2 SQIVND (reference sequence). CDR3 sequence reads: CASSIGQEGTEAFF. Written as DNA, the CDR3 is TGTGCCAGTAGTATAGGGCAGGAGGGCACTGAAGCTTTCTTT.

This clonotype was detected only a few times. The CDR3 DNA follows: TGTGCCAGCAGCCCGGGAGGGGGTAGCACTGAAGCTTTCTTT. Protein: CASSPGGGSTEAFF. V usage is TRBV7-2 and J usage is TRBJ1-1; D might be TRBD1 (6 bases). The germline CDR1 and CDR2 sequences are SGHTA and FQGNSA. Trimming cost V 5 bases and J 4 bases, with 14 bases left between them. The CDR3 covers 14 residues.

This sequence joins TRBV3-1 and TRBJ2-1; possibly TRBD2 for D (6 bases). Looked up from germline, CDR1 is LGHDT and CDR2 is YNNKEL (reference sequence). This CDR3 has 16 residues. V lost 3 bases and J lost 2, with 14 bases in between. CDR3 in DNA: TGTGCCAGCAGCCATGGACGAGGGAGGCCCTACAATGAGCAGTTCTTC. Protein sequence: CASSHGRGRPYNEQFF.

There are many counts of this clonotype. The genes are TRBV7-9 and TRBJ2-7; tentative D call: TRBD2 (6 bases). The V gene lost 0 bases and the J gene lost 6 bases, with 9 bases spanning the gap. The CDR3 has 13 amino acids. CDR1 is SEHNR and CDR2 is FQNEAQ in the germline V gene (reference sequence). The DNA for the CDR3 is TGTGCCAGCAGCTTAGCGGGAGGAGGCGAGCAGTACTTC. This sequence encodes CASSLAGGGEQYF.

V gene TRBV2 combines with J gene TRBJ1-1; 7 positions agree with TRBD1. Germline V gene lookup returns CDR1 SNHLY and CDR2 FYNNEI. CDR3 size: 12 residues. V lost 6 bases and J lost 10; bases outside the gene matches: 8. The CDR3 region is CASRWTGTGAFF. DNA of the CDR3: TGTGCCAGCAGATGGACAGGAACGGGAGCTTTCTTT.

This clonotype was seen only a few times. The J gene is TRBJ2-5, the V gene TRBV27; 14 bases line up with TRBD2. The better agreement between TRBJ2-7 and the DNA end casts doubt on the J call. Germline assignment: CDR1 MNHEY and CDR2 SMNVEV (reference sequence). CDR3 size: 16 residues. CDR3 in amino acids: CASSLLGTSGSTEQYF. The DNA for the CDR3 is TGTGCCAGCAGTCTCCTTGGGACTAGCGGGAGTACCGAGCAGTACTTC.

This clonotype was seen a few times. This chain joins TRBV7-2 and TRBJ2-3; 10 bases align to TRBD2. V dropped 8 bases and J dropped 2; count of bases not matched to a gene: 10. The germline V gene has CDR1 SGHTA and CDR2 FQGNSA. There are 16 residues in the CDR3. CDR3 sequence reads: CASGILAGTITDTQYF. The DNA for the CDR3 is TGTGCCAGCGGAATACTAGCGGGGACTATCACAGATACGCAGTATTTT.

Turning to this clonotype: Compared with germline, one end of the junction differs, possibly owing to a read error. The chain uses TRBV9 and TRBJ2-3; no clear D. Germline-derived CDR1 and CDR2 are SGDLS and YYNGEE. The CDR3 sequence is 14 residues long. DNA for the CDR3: TGTGCCAGCAGCGTAGCGGGTCTCACAGATACGCGGTATTTT. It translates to CASSVAGLTDTRYF.

CDR3 DNA sequence: TGTGCCAGCAGACACGGAGGAAGCTATGGCTACACCTTC. Its protein product is CASRHGGSYGYTF. The chain is built from TRBV5-6 and TRBJ1-2; no clear D gene. V lost 5 bases, J lost 4 bases, and 12 bases lay in between. The CDR3 contains 13 residues. CDR1 and CDR2 from the germline V gene are SGHDT and YYEEEE.

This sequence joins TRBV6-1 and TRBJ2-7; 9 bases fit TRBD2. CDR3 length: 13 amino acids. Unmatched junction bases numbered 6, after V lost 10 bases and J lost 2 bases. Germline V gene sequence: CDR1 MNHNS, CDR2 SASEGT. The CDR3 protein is CATRTSAAYEQYF. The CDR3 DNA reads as TGTGCCACCCGGACTAGCGCAGCCTACGAGCAGTACTTC.

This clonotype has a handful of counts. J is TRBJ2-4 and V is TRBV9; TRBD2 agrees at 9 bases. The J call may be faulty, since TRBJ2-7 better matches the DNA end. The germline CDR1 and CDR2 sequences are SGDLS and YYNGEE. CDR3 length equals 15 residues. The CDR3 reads CASSVYGGRVFEQYF. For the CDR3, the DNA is TGTGCCAGCAGCGTTTACGGCGGGAGGGTGTTCGAGCAGTACTTC.

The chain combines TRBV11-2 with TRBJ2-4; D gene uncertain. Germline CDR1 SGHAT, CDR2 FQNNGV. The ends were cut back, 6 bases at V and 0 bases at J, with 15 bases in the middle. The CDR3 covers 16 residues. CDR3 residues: CASSITPRLAKNIQYF. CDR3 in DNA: TGTGCCAGCAGTATAACCCCTAGGCTAGCCAAAAACATTCAGTACTTC.

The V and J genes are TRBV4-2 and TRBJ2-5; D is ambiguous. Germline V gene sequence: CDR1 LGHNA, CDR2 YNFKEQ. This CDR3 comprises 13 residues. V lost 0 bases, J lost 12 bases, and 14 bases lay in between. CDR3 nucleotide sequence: TGTGCCAGCAGCCAAGATGGGAACACAGCTAAGTACTTC. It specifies CASSQDGNTAKYF.

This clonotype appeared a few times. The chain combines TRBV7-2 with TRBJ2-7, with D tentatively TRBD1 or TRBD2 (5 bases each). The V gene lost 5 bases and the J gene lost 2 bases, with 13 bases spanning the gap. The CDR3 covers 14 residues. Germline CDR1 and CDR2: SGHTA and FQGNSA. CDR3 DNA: TGTGCCAGCAGCGACGGGACGCAGACCTACGAGCAGTACTTC. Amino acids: CASSDGTQTYEQYF.

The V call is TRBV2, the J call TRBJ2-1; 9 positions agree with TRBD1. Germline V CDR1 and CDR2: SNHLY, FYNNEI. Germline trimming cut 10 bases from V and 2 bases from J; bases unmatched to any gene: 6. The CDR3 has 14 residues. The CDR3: CAIQRQGAYNEQFF. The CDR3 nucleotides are TGTGCCATCCAAAGACAGGGGGCCTACAATGAGCAGTTCTTC.

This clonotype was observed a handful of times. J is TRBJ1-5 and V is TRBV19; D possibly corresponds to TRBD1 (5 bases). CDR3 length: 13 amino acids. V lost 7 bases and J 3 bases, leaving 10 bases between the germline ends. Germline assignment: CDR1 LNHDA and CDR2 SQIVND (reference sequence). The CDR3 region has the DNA TGTGCCAGTAACAGACAGAACAATCAGCCCCAGCATTTT. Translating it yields CASNRQNNQPQHF.